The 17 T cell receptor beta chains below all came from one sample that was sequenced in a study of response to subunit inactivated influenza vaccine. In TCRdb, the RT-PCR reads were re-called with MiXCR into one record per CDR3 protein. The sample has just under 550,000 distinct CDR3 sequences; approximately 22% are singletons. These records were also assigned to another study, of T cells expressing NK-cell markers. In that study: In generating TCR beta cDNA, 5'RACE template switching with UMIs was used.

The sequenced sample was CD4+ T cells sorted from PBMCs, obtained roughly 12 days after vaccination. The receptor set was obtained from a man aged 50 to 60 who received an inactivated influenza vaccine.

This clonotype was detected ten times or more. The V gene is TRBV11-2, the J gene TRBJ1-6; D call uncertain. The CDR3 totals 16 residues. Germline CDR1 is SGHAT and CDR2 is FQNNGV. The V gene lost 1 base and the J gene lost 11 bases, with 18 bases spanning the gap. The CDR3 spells CASSLVSGPRHPPLHF. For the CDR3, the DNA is TGTGCCAGCAGCTTAGTCTCCGGGCCGCGTCACCCACCCCTCCACTTT.

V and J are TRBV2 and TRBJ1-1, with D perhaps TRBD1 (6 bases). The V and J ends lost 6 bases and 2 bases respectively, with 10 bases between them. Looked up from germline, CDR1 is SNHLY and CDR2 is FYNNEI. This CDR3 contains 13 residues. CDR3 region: CASSQGHNTEAFF. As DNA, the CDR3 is TGTGCCAGCAGCCAGGGGCATAACACTGAAGCTTTCTTT. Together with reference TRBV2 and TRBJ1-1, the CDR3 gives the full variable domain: EPEVTQTPSHQVTQMGQEVILRCVPISNHLYFYWYRQILGQKVEFLVSFYNNEISEKSEIFDDQFSVERPDGSNFTLKIRSTKLEDSAMYFCASSQGHNTEAFFGQGTRLTVV.

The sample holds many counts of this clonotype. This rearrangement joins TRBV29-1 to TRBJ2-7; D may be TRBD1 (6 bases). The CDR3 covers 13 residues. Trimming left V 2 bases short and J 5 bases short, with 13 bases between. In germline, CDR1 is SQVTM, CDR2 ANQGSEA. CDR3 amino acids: CSVEKGGVNEQYF. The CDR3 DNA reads TGCAGCGTTGAAAAAGGGGGTGTGAACGAGCAGTACTTC.

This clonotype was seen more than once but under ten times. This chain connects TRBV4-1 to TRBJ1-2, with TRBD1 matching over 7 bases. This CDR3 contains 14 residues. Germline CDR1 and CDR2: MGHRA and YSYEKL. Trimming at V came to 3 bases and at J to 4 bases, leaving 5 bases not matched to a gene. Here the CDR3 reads CASSQATGFYGYTF. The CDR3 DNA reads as TGCGCCAGCAGCCAGGCGACAGGGTTCTATGGCTACACCTTC.

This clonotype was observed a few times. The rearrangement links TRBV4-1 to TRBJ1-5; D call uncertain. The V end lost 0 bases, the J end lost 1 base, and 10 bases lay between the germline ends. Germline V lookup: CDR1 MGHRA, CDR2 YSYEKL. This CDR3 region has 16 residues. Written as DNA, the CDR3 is TGCGCCAGCAGCCAAGATGGGTGGGGAAGCAATCAGCCCCAGCATTTT. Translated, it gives CASSQDGWGSNQPQHF.

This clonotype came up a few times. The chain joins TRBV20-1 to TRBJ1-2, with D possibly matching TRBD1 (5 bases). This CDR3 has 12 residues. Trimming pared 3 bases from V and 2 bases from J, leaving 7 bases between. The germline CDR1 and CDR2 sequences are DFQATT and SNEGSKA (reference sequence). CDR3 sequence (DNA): TGCAGTGCTAGCCAGGGCAACTATGGCTACACCTTC. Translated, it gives CSASQGNYGYTF.

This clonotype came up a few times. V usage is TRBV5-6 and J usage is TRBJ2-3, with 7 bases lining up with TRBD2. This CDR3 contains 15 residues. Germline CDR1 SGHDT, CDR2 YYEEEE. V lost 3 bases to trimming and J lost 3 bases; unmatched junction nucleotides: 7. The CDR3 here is CASSWKAGLTDTQYF. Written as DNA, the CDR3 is TGTGCCAGCAGCTGGAAAGCGGGACTGACAGATACGCAGTATTTT.

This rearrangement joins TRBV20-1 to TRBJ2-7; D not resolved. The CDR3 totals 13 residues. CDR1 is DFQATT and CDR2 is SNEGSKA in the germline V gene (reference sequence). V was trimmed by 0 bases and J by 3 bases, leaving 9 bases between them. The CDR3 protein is CSARDPADYEQYF. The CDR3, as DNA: TGCAGTGCTAGAGATCCGGCTGACTACGAGCAGTACTTC.

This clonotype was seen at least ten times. CDR3 bases: TGTGCCAGCAGCTTAGGGAGGGGCACAGATACGCAGTATTTT. Translating gives CASSLGRGTDTQYF. The chain recombines TRBV7-6 with TRBJ2-3, with D perhaps matching TRBD2 (6 bases). The CDR3 has 14 amino acids. With 1 base removed from V and 1 base from J, the gap between germline ends came to 6 bases. Germline assignment: CDR1 SGHVS and CDR2 FNYEAQ. The variable domain in full, with the rest retrieved from reference TRBV7-6 and TRBJ2-3, is GAGVSQSPRYKVTKRGQDVALRCDPISGHVSLYWYRQALGQGPEFLTYFNYEAQQDKSGLPNDRFSAERPEGSISTLTIQRTEQRDSAMYRCASSLGRGTDTQYFGPGTRLTVL.

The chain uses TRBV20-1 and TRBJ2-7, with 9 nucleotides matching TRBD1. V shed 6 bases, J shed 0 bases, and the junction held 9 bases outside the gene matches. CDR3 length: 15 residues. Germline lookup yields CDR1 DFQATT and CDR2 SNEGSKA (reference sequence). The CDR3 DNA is TGCAGTGCCGAACCGACAGGGGGGGTCTCCTACGAGCAGTACTTC. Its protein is CSAEPTGGVSYEQYF.

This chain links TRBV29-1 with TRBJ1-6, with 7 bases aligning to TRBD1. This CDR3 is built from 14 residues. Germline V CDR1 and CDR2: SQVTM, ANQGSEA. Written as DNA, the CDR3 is TGCATGCCCCCCCGACAGGGTCTGAGTTCACCCCTCCACTTT. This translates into CMPPRQGLSSPLHF.

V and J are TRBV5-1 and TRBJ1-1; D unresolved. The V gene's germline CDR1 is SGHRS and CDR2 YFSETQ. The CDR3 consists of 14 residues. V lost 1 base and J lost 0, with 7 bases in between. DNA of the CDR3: TGCGCCAGCAGCTTGCAGGACGTGAACACTGAAGCTTTCTTT. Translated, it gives CASSLQDVNTEAFF.

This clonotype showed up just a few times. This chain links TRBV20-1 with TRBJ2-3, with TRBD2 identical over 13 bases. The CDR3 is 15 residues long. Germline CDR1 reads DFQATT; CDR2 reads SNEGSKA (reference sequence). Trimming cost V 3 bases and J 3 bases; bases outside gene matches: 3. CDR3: CSASPTSGRTDTQYF. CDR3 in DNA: TGCAGTGCTAGTCCGACTAGCGGGAGGACAGATACGCAGTATTTT.

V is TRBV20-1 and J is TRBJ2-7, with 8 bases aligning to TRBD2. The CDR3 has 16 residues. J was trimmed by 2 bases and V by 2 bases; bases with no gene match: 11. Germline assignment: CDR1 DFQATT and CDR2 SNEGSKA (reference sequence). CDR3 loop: CSARKGGSGTTYEQYF. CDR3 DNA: TGCAGTGCTAGAAAGGGCGGTAGCGGGACTACCTACGAGCAGTACTTC.

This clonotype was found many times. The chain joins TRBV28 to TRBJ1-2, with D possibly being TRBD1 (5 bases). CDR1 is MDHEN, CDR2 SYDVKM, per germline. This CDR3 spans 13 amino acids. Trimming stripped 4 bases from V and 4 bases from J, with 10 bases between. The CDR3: CASSSTVAYGYTF. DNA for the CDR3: TGTGCCAGCAGTTCGACAGTCGCCTATGGCTACACCTTC.

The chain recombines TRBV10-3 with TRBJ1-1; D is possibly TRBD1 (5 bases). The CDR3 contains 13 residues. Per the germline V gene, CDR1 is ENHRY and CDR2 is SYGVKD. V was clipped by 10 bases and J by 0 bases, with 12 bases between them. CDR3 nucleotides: TGTGCCACCGCTCGGGGGATGAACACTGAAGCTTTCTTT. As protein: CATARGMNTEAFF.

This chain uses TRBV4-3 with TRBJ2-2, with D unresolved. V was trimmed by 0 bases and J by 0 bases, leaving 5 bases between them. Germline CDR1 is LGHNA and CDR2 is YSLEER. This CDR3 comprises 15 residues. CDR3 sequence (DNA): TGCGCCAGCAGCCAAGACCCGACGAACACCGGGGAGCTGTTTTTT. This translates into CASSQDPTNTGELFF.